A single sample gave rise to the 4 T cell receptor beta chains below, sequenced in a study of T cells after yellow fever vaccination. TCRdb itself ran the 5' RACE reads through MiXCR, one entry per CDR3 protein. The table includes 510,000 or so distinct CDR3 sequences, under 25% detected once. The specimen was PBMCs, collected 15 days after the yellow fever booster vaccination. All receptors derive from a man in his thirties or forties who received the YFV17D yellow fever vaccine.

This clonotype was recorded a few times. V is TRBV7-8 and J is TRBJ1-5; tentative D call: TRBD1 (6 bases). Trimming removed 6 bases at V and 0 bases at J, with 12 bases between. The V gene's germline CDR1 is SGHVS and CDR2 FQNEAQ. The CDR3 runs 15 residues. DNA for the CDR3: TGTGCCAGCAGTGCGGGGGCCAATAGCAATCAGCCCCAGCATTTT. Its translation is CASSAGANSNQPQHF.

This clonotype has just a few counts. The rearrangement joins TRBV5-1 to TRBJ2-5, with D tentatively TRBD2 (5 bases). The CDR3 consists of 14 residues. The germline V gene encodes CDR1 SGHRS and CDR2 YFSETQ. V was cut by 3 bases and J by 2 bases, with 11 bases left in between. The CDR3 spells CASSSGRRQETQYF. The CDR3 nucleotides are TGCGCCAGCAGCTCTGGACGGAGGCAAGAGACCCAGTACTTC. The whole variable domain, remainder taken from reference TRBV5-1 and TRBJ2-5, is KAGVTQTPRYLIKTRGQQVTLSCSPISGHRSVSWYQQTPGQGLQFLFEYFSETQRNKGNFPGRFSGRQFSNSRSEMNVSTLELGDSALYLCASSSGRRQETQYFGPGTRLLVL.

This clonotype was seen a handful of times. This chain uses TRBV7-9 with TRBJ1-1, with 9 bases matching TRBD1. Germline values: CDR1 SEHNR, CDR2 FQNEAQ (reference sequence). After removal of 5 bases from V and 5 bases from J, the junction contained 3 bases not matched to a gene. This CDR3 comprises 13 residues. The CDR3 protein is CASSGGQGTEAFF. The DNA for the CDR3 is TGTGCCAGCAGCGGAGGACAGGGGACTGAAGCTTTCTTT.

This clonotype was counted many times. The V call is TRBV7-8, the J call TRBJ2-7; D is perhaps TRBD1 (5 bases). This CDR3 is built from 14 residues. V lost 1 base and J 3 bases, leaving 10 bases between the germline ends. The germline CDR1 and CDR2 sequences are SGHVS and FQNEAQ. In DNA, the CDR3 is TGTGCCAGCAGCTTAGAGGACACCAACTACGAGCAGTACTTC. It is translated as CASSLEDTNYEQYF.